This TCR beta chain was recorded in a study of PD-1 blockade in classical Hodgkin lymphoma. Findings and limits, study-wide: Why repertoires differed is undefined; disease activity or prior therapy possibly contributed. Lower baseline TCR diversity was reported for newly diagnosed patients than for healthy donors.

A remark on this clone: Its target is unknown.

Some clones are missing from TCRdb's copy, which holds only in-frame ones; the method was immunoSEQ multiplex PCR. This table holds some 5,400 clones, 85% to 90% found once. The time point denotes: newly diagnosed, previously untreated cHL patient sample. Magnetic depletion of non-target cells from thawed PBMCs yielded purified CD8+ T cells. The V end lost 0 bases, the J end lost 6 bases, and 17 bases lay between the germline ends. The CDR3 has 16 residues. Looked up from germline, CDR1 is MNHEY and CDR2 is SMNVEV (reference sequence). This rearrangement joins TRBV27 to TRBJ1-1; the D is unclear. The clonotype comes from a human donor with classical Hodgkin lymphoma. The sample taken for sequencing was CD8+ T cells from blood. Here the CDR3 reads CASSLSARTSRAEAFF. DNA of the CDR3: TGTGCCAGCAGTTTATCGGCCAGAACCTCGAGGGCTGAAGCTTTCTTT.